Listed here are 18 T cell receptor beta chains from one sample, sequenced in a study of blood T cells in healthy people across ages. Using a J-beta primer mix together with a sample-barcoded 5' primer, a second PCR was run for roughly 6 to 11 cycles. TCRdb analysed the 5' RACE reads with MiXCR anew, one entry per CDR3 protein. The sample lists 600,000 to 850,000 distinct CDR3 sequences; 20% to 25% were seen once. This sample also appeared in a second study, on T cells of mothers and their children.

Material for sequencing was blood. The source of these receptors is a boy younger than 18 in good health.

This clonotype appeared a few times. V and J are TRBV6-5 and TRBJ1-2; D is perhaps TRBD1 (5 bases). The CDR3 totals 16 residues. The V end was cut by 0 bases, the J end by 3 bases, with 14 bases between. Germline lookup yields CDR1 MNHEY and CDR2 SVGAGI. This CDR3 reads CASSYSRGRVDYGYTF. CDR3 bases: TGTGCCAGCAGTTACTCGAGAGGCAGGGTAGACTATGGCTACACCTTC.

The chain couples TRBV6-6 to TRBJ2-7; maybe TRBD2 (5 bases). The CDR3 has 13 amino acids. The germline V gene has CDR1 MNHNY and CDR2 SVGAGI (reference sequence). V shed 7 bases and J shed 5 bases, with 15 bases lying between them. DNA of the CDR3: TGTGCCAGCAAACTTATAAATAGCGACGAGCAGTACTTC. It encodes CASKLINSDEQYF.

The gene calls are TRBV11-3 and TRBJ2-7; D gene ambiguous. The CDR3 totals 13 residues. Trimming removed 3 bases at V and 2 bases at J, with 8 bases between. Germline CDR1 and CDR2: SGHNT and YENEEA. As DNA, the CDR3 is TGTGCCAGCAGCTTGGCCAATCCCTACGAGCAGTACTTC. The encoded protein is CASSLANPYEQYF.

This clonotype was detected a few times. The chain is built from TRBV20-1 and TRBJ1-4; D call uncertain. Germline assignment: CDR1 DFQATT and CDR2 SNEGSKA (reference sequence). This CDR3 is 16 amino acids long. The V end was cut by 2 bases, the J end by 0 bases, with 13 bases between. This CDR3 is CSARLPDAATNEKLFF. As DNA, the CDR3 is TGCAGTGCTAGACTCCCGGACGCTGCAACTAATGAAAAACTGTTTTTT.

Only a few counts were recorded for this clonotype. In nucleotides, the CDR3 is TGTGCCAGCAGCGACGGGACTATCATTCCCGCAGATACGCAGTATTTT. Protein product: CASSDGTIIPADTQYF. The chain carries TRBV9 and TRBJ2-3, with 7 positions matching TRBD2. The J segment lost 4 bases and the V segment lost 3 bases, leaving 11 bases of the junction unmatched. Germline V gene data show CDR1 as SGDLS and CDR2 as YYNGEE. This CDR3 is built from 16 residues.

The V and J genes are TRBV29-1 and TRBJ2-3, with 8 positions matching TRBD1. The germline V gene has CDR1 SQVTM and CDR2 ANQGSEA. This CDR3 is 14 amino acids long. With V trimmed by 5 bases and J by 4 bases, 8 bases remained unmatched. The CDR3 DNA follows: TGCAGCGTTCTACAGGGGGGTGGCGCAGATACGCAGTATTTT. It specifies CSVLQGGGADTQYF.

The V and J genes are TRBV7-9 and TRBJ1-4; D might be TRBD1 (5 bases). The CDR3 consists of 16 residues. CDR1 and CDR2 (germline): SEHNR, FQNEAQ (reference sequence). V was clipped by 1 base and J by 8 bases, with 17 bases between them. The CDR3 region is CASSLVGRTRSEKLFF. The CDR3 DNA reads as TGTGCCAGCAGCTTAGTTGGTAGGACAAGGTCCGAAAAACTGTTTTTT.

The sample holds a few counts of this clonotype. V and J are TRBV4-2 and TRBJ2-4, with D hard to call. The germline V and J ends were trimmed by 1 base and 2 bases, with 3 bases remaining between them. CDR1 and CDR2 from the germline V gene are LGHNA and YNFKEQ. CDR3 length: 13 residues. CDR3 sequence (DNA): TGTGCCAGCAGCCAAGTGTCCAAAAACATTCAGTACTTC. This codes for CASSQVSKNIQYF.

This clonotype occurred a few times. The chain couples TRBV28 to TRBJ2-5; 9 bases match TRBD2. The CDR3 is 13 amino acids. Germline loops: CDR1 MDHEN, CDR2 SYDVKM. The ends lost 7 bases at V and 5 bases at J; junction bases unmatched: 5. DNA of the CDR3: TGTGCCAGCAAAAGCGGGGGGTCGGAGACCCAGTACTTC. This gives the protein CASKSGGSETQYF.

This clonotype has more than one count but fewer than ten. The CDR3 reads CSVVSIRDTNTDTQYF. The CDR3 region has the DNA TGCAGCGTTGTAAGCATCCGGGACACAAACACAGATACGCAGTATTTT. The chain joins TRBV29-1 to TRBJ2-3; a possible D gene is TRBD1 (6 bases). Germline values: CDR1 SQVTM, CDR2 ANQGSEA. The CDR3 is made up of 16 amino acids. The germline V and J ends were trimmed by 4 bases and 2 bases, with 19 bases remaining between them.

CDR3 protein: CSAPQGANNYGYTF. In DNA form, the CDR3 reads TGCAGTGCACCACAGGGGGCTAATAACTATGGCTACACCTTC. This chain connects TRBV20-1 to TRBJ1-2, with TRBD1 matching 9 bases. With V trimmed by 6 bases and J by 1 base, 6 bases remained unmatched. CDR1 DFQATT and CDR2 SNEGSKA come from the germline V gene (reference sequence). This CDR3 comprises 14 residues.

The chain couples TRBV3-1 to TRBJ1-2; D remains ambiguous. The CDR3 totals 16 residues. Trimming stripped 1 base from V and 0 bases from J, with 12 bases between. Germline values: CDR1 LGHDT, CDR2 YNNKEL (reference sequence). The CDR3 is CASSQGWANSNYGYTF. The CDR3 nucleotides read TGTGCCAGCAGCCAAGGGTGGGCGAACTCTAACTATGGCTACACCTTC.

This clonotype has only a few counts. The gene calls are TRBV6-1 and TRBJ1-4, with TRBD1 matching over 7 bases. Looked up from germline, CDR1 is MNHNS and CDR2 is SASEGT. The V gene end was trimmed by 2 bases and the J gene end by 1 base; junction bases not matched to a gene: 10. The length of the CDR3 is 18 residues. CDR3 nucleotides: TGTGCCAGCAGTGAAATGCGACAGGGTGTCGGAACTAATGAAAAACTGTTTTTT. Its translation is CASSEMRQGVGTNEKLFF.

This clonotype showed up just a few times. The chain uses TRBV4-3 and TRBJ1-6, with D unclear. Deletions cut 0 bases from V and 15 bases from J, with 9 bases between. Germline V gene lookup returns CDR1 LGHNA and CDR2 YSLEER. This CDR3 contains 12 residues. The CDR3 reads CASSQDGSHLHF. CDR3 nucleotide sequence: TGCGCCAGCAGCCAAGATGGGAGCCACCTCCACTTT.

The rearrangement joins TRBV9 to TRBJ1-2, with 7 bases identical to TRBD1. The J segment lost 5 bases and the V segment lost 0 bases, leaving 10 bases of the junction unmatched. CDR3 length: 16 residues. Germline CDR1 is SGDLS and CDR2 is YYNGEE. CDR3 sequence reads: CASSVGQGSYNYGYTF. DNA for the CDR3: TGTGCCAGCAGCGTAGGACAGGGAAGCTATAATTATGGCTACACCTTC.

The chain recombines TRBV28 with TRBJ2-5, with TRBD2 matching 7 bases. V was pared by 7 bases and J by 4 bases, with 6 bases of the junction left unmatched. Per the germline V gene, CDR1 is MDHEN and CDR2 is SYDVKM. This CDR3 has 13 residues. CDR3 region: CASKGTGGETQYF. The CDR3 DNA reads TGTGCCAGCAAAGGGACGGGAGGAGAGACCCAGTACTTC.

Concerning this clonotype: In this CDR3 the conserved last residue, phenylalanine or tryptophan, is missing, so a read error is likely. The chain combines TRBV12-3 or TRBV12-4 with TRBJ2-1; tentative D call: TRBD1 (6 bases). V lost 7 bases to trimming and J lost 8 bases, with 18 bases between them. The CDR3 sequence is 14 residues long. The chain's CDR3 is CASTGAGYRYEQFL. CDR3 sequence (DNA): TGTGCCAGCACAGGGGCAGGTTATAGATATGAGCAGTTCTTA.

The rearrangement uses TRBV6-2 or TRBV6-3 and TRBJ2-5; D uncertain. The end of the DNA aligns better with TRBJ2-7, so the J call may be wrong. The CDR3 is 15 amino acids. Germline CDR1 is MNHEY and CDR2 is SVGEGT. CDR3: CAGSQTGSISSEQYF. The DNA for the CDR3 is TGTGCCGGCTCCCAGACGGGTTCCATCTCGTCCGAGCAGTACTTC.